A single sample is the source of the 6 T cell receptor beta chains below, sequenced in a study of T cell responses to AZD1222 COVID-19 vaccine. This table comes from immunoSEQ multiplex PCR, and its TCRdb copy is limited to in-frame clones, with some not included. Among fewer than 200,000 clones listed, 80% to 90% were seen once. The sequencing here drew on peripheral blood, taken 28 days after the second AZD1222 dose. All receptors come from an adult who received the AZD1222 COVID-19 vaccine.

J is TRBJ2-3 and V is TRBV7-6, with 10 nucleotides matching TRBD2. The V and J ends lost 7 bases and 1 base, in that order; junction bases with no gene match: 20. The CDR3 sequence is 20 residues long. Germline CDR1 SGHVS, CDR2 FNYEAQ. Here the CDR3 reads CASMVGEGAGGPFGTDTQYF. In nucleotides, the CDR3 is TGTGCCAGCATGGTCGGGGAAGGAGCGGGGGGGCCTTTTGGCACAGATACGCAGTATTTT.

The CDR3 bases are TGTGCCAGTAGTATAGATACAGGGGGCGGTGGCTACACCTTC. Protein sequence: CASSIDTGGGGYTF. The chain couples TRBV19 to TRBJ1-2; TRBD1 aligns across 9 bases. The CDR3 consists of 14 residues. Germline V gene lookup returns CDR1 LNHDA and CDR2 SQIVND (reference sequence). V lost 0 bases to trimming and J lost 7 bases; unmatched junction nucleotides: 3. Drawing the rest from reference TRBV19 and TRBJ1-2, the complete variable domain is DGGITQSPKYLFRKEGQNVTLSCEQNLNHDAMYWYRQDPGQGLRLIYYSQIVNDFQKGDIAEGYSVSREKKESFPLTVTSAQKNPTAFYLCASSIDTGGGGYTFGSGTRLTVV.

This clone was seen a single time. This chain connects TRBV19 to TRBJ1-1; tentatively, D is TRBD1 (5 bases). Germline CDR1 reads LNHDA; CDR2 reads SQIVND (reference sequence). This CDR3 region has 15 residues. V lost 6 bases and J 6 bases, leaving 20 bases between the germline ends. CDR3 DNA: TGTGCCAGTAGCCCTACAAGTTTGACGGGGCCTGAAGCTTTCTTT. Protein: CASSPTSLTGPEAFF.

V gene TRBV7-2 combines with J gene TRBJ2-1; D gene unclear. The CDR3 is 13 amino acids. Germline lookup yields CDR1 SGHTA and CDR2 FQGNSA. Trimming stripped 5 bases from V and 2 bases from J, with 7 bases between. CDR3 protein: CASSPPTYNEQFF. The CDR3 nucleotides read TGTGCCAGCAGCCCCCCTACCTACAATGAGCAGTTCTTC.

This chain links TRBV18 with TRBJ1-5; 9 bases match TRBD1. The germline V gene encodes CDR1 KGHSH and CDR2 LQKENI. V lost 4 bases to trimming and J lost 7 bases; unmatched junction nucleotides: 11. This CDR3 has 16 residues. The CDR3 sequence is CASSQNPGQGEQPQHF. CDR3 bases: TGTGCCAGCTCACAAAATCCGGGACAGGGAGAGCAGCCCCAGCATTTT.

The chain carries TRBV12-3 or TRBV12-4 and TRBJ1-1; D uncertain. Trimming removed 8 bases at V and 4 bases at J, with 8 bases between. The CDR3 consists of 11 residues. The CDR3 DNA follows: TGTGCCAGCCTCGAGGGCACTGAAGCTTTCTTT. As protein: CASLEGTEAFF.